The entry below describes one T cell receptor beta chain. Its specificity is unknown. This CDR3 contains 14 residues. Per the germline V gene, CDR1 is SGHRS and CDR2 is YFSETQ. The V gene end was trimmed by 3 bases and the J gene end by 7 bases; junction bases not matched to a gene: 4. The data stem from a study of T-cell reconstitution after alpha-beta-depleted transplantation in children. Findings and caveats of the study: A year had passed since transplant, and T-cell counts and diversity by then came mostly from newly produced T cells.

It was with unique molecular identifiers that the TCRbeta library was prepared. Using its own MiXCR run on the PCR reads, TCRdb lists one record per CDR3 protein. The sample includes more than 400,000 distinct CDR3 sequences, about an eighth of them seen just once. The J gene is TRBJ2-4, the V gene TRBV5-1, with 10 bases lining up with TRBD1. Sequences were derived from PBMCs, mostly from graft donor cells, sampled 180 days after TCRalphabeta/CD19-depleted stem cell transplant. This receptor was identified in a female patient aged 2 to 10 who had a stem cell transplant for aplastic anemia, so the T cells may come from the graft donor. The chain's CDR3 is CASSSDRGLNIQYF. The DNA of the CDR3 is TGCGCCAGCAGCTCAGACAGGGGGCTTAACATTCAGTACTTC.